This T cell receptor beta chain emerged from a study of shared clonotypes between healthy human individuals. General study results and limits: On the whole, naive subsets had larger estimated richness than memory subsets had.

For this clone: What it binds is not known.

Profiling relied on immunoSEQ multiplex PCR, and the TCRdb table lists in-frame clones only, not all of them. The sample has about 1 million clones, under 80% seen once. The CDR3 totals 14 residues. CDR1 is MNHEY, CDR2 SVGAGI, per germline. V lost 6 bases, J lost 0 bases, and 3 bases stayed unmatched. The sequence was collected from a young man in good health. Sequencing used memory CD4+ T cells sorted from blood. Noted subset: CD45RA-negative fraction. This chain connects TRBV6-5 to TRBJ1-2, with TRBD1 matching over 8 bases. The CDR3 here is CASRPGQANYGYTF. Here the CDR3 DNA reads TGTGCCAGCAGGCCGGGACAGGCTAACTATGGCTACACCTTC.